This is a list of T cell receptor beta chains from one sample in a study of molecular identifiers for immune sequencing clone quantification. TCRdb redid the calling of the PCR reads with MiXCR, one entry per CDR3 protein. The sample carries about 640,000 distinct CDR3 sequences, 20% recorded once. The specimen sequenced was naive CD8+ T cells from blood, with Jurkat cell RNA spiked in. The origin of the receptors is a human donor in good health. Some libraries in this study had Jurkat cell RNA spiked in. CDR3s include the opening cysteine and the closing phenylalanine or tryptophan. A D gene is named only where the DNA matches it firmly. Part of the rows lack a size; the others show once, few, many or a class for expanded clones.

- TRBJ1-3 TRBV9 many TGTGCCAGCAGCGTAGGACATATGGGGGGCGCGCCCGCAGGAAACACCATATATTTT CASSVGHMGGAPAGNTIYF
TRBD2 TRBJ2-1 TRBV7-2 many TGTGCCAGCAGCTCCGGGGGGTTTAAGAGCTCCTACAATGAGCAGTTCTTC CASSSGGFKSSYNEQFF
TRBD2 TRBJ2-1 TRBV11-2 many TGTGCCAGCAGCTTAGAAGGGCTAGCGGGAGGTGTTGAGCAGTTCTTC CASSLEGLAGGVEQFF
TRBD1 TRBJ1-1 TRBV6-1 many TGTGCCAGCAACTGGGACAGAAACACTGAAGCTTTCTTT CASNWDRNTEAFF
- TRBJ2-7 TRBV7-6 many TGTGCCAGCAGCTTAGAAGGACAATTCCCCTACGAGCAGTACTTC CASSLEGQFPYEQYF
- TRBJ2-7 TRBV7-9 many TGTGCCAGCAGCCCCGAATGGGCGGTGGAGCAGTACTTC CASSPEWAVEQYF
- TRBJ2-7 TRBV2 - TGTGCCAGCAGTGCGGCCGACCGCGAGCAGTACTTC CASSAADREQYF
- TRBJ2-7 TRBV6-5 many TGTGCCAGCAGTTACTCAGGGGCACCCTCCTACGAGCAGTACTTC CASSYSGAPSYEQYF
- TRBJ2-5 TRBV12-3/TRBV12-4 few TGTGCCAGCAGTTCTGGGTCCCATGACCAAGAGACCCAGTACTTC CASSSGSHDQETQYF
- TRBJ2-7 TRBV7-9 many TGCGCCAGCAGCTTGTCAGCAGGCTACGAGCAGTACTTC CASSLSAGYEQYF
TRBD1 TRBJ2-5 TRBV27 few TGTGCCACCAGGGGCAGGGGGCAAGAGACCCAGTACTTC CATRGRGQETQYF
- TRBJ2-2 TRBV12-3/TRBV12-4 few TGTGCCAGCAGTGGACTTGACGGGAACACCGGGGAGCTGTTTTTT CASSGLDGNTGELFF
- TRBJ2-4 TRBV4-3 many TGCGCCAGCAGCCAAGATCGGCAGATTCACATTCAGTACTTC CASSQDRQIHIQYF
- TRBJ1-5 TRBV30 few TGTGCCTGGAGTATCCCGGGGGATCCGCCCCAGCATTTT CAWSIPGDPPQHF
- TRBJ2-5 TRBV7-2 - TGTGCCAGCAGCTTAGTATGGGGGCCGGCGGGGGAGACCCAGTACTTC CASSLVWGPAGETQYF
- TRBJ1-4 TRBV2 few TGTGCCAGCAGGGATCATGAGGGTTCTAATGAAAAACTGTTTTTT CASRDHEGSNEKLFF
- TRBJ2-5 TRBV4-3 many TGCGCCAGCAGCCAAGATTTAGGGCGGACCCAGTACTTC CASSQDLGRTQYF
- TRBJ1-5 TRBV30 - TGTGCCTGGCGGGGGGGCGTCAATCAGCCCCAGCATTTT CAWRGGVNQPQHF
- TRBJ1-4 TRBV6-6 - TGTGCCAGCGGTTTAGCCCCCGCAGATCCAACTAATGAAAAACTGTTTTTT CASGLAPADPTNEKLFF
- TRBJ2-1 TRBV4-3 many TGCGCCAGCAGCCAAGACACAGGACCCTACAATGAGCAGTTCTTC CASSQDTGPYNEQFF
- TRBJ2-7 TRBV7-2 many TGTGCCAGCAGCTTATGGGGGGCGGAGACCTACGAGCAGTACTTC CASSLWGAETYEQYF
TRBD1 TRBJ1-1 TRBV6-6 many TGTGCCGTCGGACAGGGTGGCACTGAAGCTTTCTTT CAVGQGGTEAFF
- TRBJ1-4 TRBV28 many TGTGCCAGCAGTAGCCATTCGTCTGGGGGCGGGGAAAAACTGTTTTTT CASSSHSSGGGEKLFF
- TRBJ1-1 TRBV21-1 many TGTGCCAGCAACTCAGGGAATATGAACACTGAAGCTTTCTTT CASNSGNMNTEAFF
- TRBJ2-5 TRBV19 - TGTGCCAGTAGTATAGACCTTACTAGCAACTCGCGGGCCCAGTACTTC CASSIDLTSNSRAQYF
- TRBJ1-2 TRBV19 few TGTGCCAGTAGCAGAAGGGACGGTCCTAACTATGGCTACACCTTC CASSRRDGPNYGYTF
- TRBJ2-2 TRBV7-2 many TGTGCCAGCAGCCCTAGCCTGGCCGGGGAGCTGTTTTTT CASSPSLAGELFF
- TRBJ2-7 TRBV5-4 few TGTGCCAGCAGCACCCCAGACAGCGCCGGGTACGAGCAGTACTTC CASSTPDSAGYEQYF
- TRBJ2-7 TRBV20-1 many TGCAGTGCTAGATCGGACAGCAACCCCTACGAGCAGTACTTC CSARSDSNPYEQYF